These 25 T cell receptor beta chains were sequenced from one sample in a study of a mutant IDH1 vaccine in newly diagnosed glioma. These TCRs' antigens remain unknown. Profiling relied on immunoSEQ multiplex PCR, and the TCRdb table lists in-frame clones only, not all of them. This table holds about 26,000 clones, approximately 79% found once. Time point here: week 5, during vaccination. Every vaccine dose comprised 300 ug of mutant IDH1 20-mer peptide plus topical imiquimod. The sample in question was PBMCs, obtained from a glioma patient whose treatment included an IDH1 peptide vaccine. All receptors come from a man in his forties or fifties with glioma. Some clones in this sample may be carry-over from other donors' samples.

This clone is medium-sized (0.01 to 0.1%) in the sample. The rearrangement uses TRBV19 and TRBJ1-1; D remains unclear. Germline V CDR1 and CDR2: LNHDA, SQIVND (reference sequence). This CDR3 region has 12 residues. The V end lost 2 bases, the J end lost 1 base, and 2 bases lay between the germline ends. CDR3 sequence (DNA): TGTGCCAGTAGTATACAGAACACTGAAGCTTTCTTT. It is translated as CASSIQNTEAFF.

This clone was found a few times. The chain joins TRBV19 to TRBJ1-5; 12 positions match TRBD1. Germline V CDR1 and CDR2: LNHDA, SQIVND (reference sequence). J lost 6 bases, V lost 6 bases, and 9 bases had no gene match. The CDR3 runs to 16 residues. CDR3 DNA: TGTGCCAGTAGCAGTCTGGGGACAGGGGGCTTTCAGCCCCAGCATTTT. It translates to CASSSLGTGGFQPQHF.

This chain connects TRBV11-2 to TRBJ1-1; weak D call: TRBD1 (5 bases). The CDR3 is made up of 14 amino acids. Trimming stripped 5 bases from V and 7 bases from J, with 17 bases between. Germline values: CDR1 SGHAT, CDR2 FQNNGV. The CDR3 loop is CASSPVTGPGEAFF. As DNA, the CDR3 is TGTGCCAGCAGCCCAGTAACAGGACCGGGTGAAGCTTTCTTT.

The chain couples TRBV5-1 to TRBJ2-3, with a tentative D call TRBD2 (5 bases). Per germline, CDR1 SGHRS and CDR2 YFSETQ. The CDR3 extends over 15 amino acids. V was trimmed by 1 base and J by 2 bases, leaving 11 bases between them. This chain's CDR3 is CASSLYGRDTDTQYF. The DNA of the CDR3 is TGCGCCAGCAGCTTGTACGGTCGGGACACAGATACGCAGTATTTT.

V gene TRBV19 combines with J gene TRBJ1-2; D is possibly TRBD1 (5 bases). Deletions cut 7 bases from V and 3 bases from J, with 18 bases between. Germline assignment: CDR1 LNHDA and CDR2 SQIVND (reference sequence). The CDR3 is 15 amino acids. The CDR3 DNA sequence: TGTGCCAGTAAAGACAGCTTGAGAAACCACTATGGCTACACCTTC. Translation gives CASKDSLRNHYGYTF.

This clone was picked up a small number of times. The rearrangement uses TRBV7-9 and TRBJ1-1; perhaps TRBD1 as D (6 bases). V lost 4 bases and J 1 base, leaving 10 bases between the germline ends. CDR3 length equals 14 residues. Per germline, CDR1 SEHNR and CDR2 FQNEAQ (reference sequence). The CDR3 loop is CASSSWTENTEAFF. The CDR3 region has the DNA TGTGCCAGCAGCTCGTGGACAGAGAACACTGAAGCTTTCTTT.

The chain combines TRBV6-1 with TRBJ2-7, with TRBD1 matching over 7 bases. Germline-derived CDR1 and CDR2 are MNHNS and SASEGT. Trimming took 6 bases from V and 1 from J; bases not matched to a gene: 3. CDR3 length: 13 amino acids. The CDR3 here is CASRTGPSYEQYF. CDR3 nucleotide sequence: TGTGCCAGCAGGACAGGGCCTTCCTACGAGCAGTACTTC.

V is TRBV29-1 and J is TRBJ1-3; D is possibly TRBD1 (5 bases). CDR3 length equals 15 residues. CDR1 is SQVTM and CDR2 is ANQGSEA in the germline V gene. The ends were cut back, 7 bases at V and 1 base at J, with 17 bases in the middle. The CDR3 DNA is TGCAGCGGGGGCTCCGACAGCGTTTCTGGAAACACCATATATTTT. It is translated as CSGGSDSVSGNTIYF.

The chain's CDR3 is CASSLGVTIYF. CDR3 DNA sequence: TGTGCCAGCAGCCTGGGGGTAACCATATATTTT. The genes are TRBV7-9 and TRBJ1-3; D is possibly TRBD1 (5 bases). This CDR3 contains 11 residues. V dropped 5 bases and J dropped 10 bases, with 9 bases sitting between them. Germline V CDR1 and CDR2: SEHNR, FQNEAQ (reference sequence). The full variable domain, rest sourced from reference TRBV7-9 and TRBJ1-3, is DTGVSQNPRHKITKRGQNVTFRCDPISEHNRLYWYRQTLGQGPEFLTYFQNEAQLEKSRLLSDRFSAERPKGSFSTLEIQRTEQGDSAMYLCASSLGVTIYFGEGSWLTVV.

This clone appeared a few times. The chain recombines TRBV2 with TRBJ1-5; 7 nucleotides align to TRBD1. V lost 0 bases to trimming and J lost 2 bases; unmatched junction nucleotides: 4. Germline CDR1 reads SNHLY; CDR2 reads FYNNEI. CDR3 length: 16 amino acids. CDR3 in amino acids: CASSEAPGTGNQPQHF. For the CDR3, the DNA is TGTGCCAGCAGTGAAGCCCCCGGGACAGGCAATCAGCCCCAGCATTTT.

This chain uses TRBV6-5 with TRBJ1-2, with D unclear. Trimming removed 7 bases at V and 4 bases at J, with 16 bases between. The V gene's germline CDR1 is MNHEY and CDR2 SVGAGI. This CDR3 has 14 amino acids. This chain's CDR3 is CASTRVSLLYGYTF. The CDR3 region has the DNA TGTGCCAGCACGAGGGTTTCTCTCCTCTATGGCTACACCTTC.

The chain uses TRBV30 and TRBJ1-6, with TRBD1 as a possible D gene (5 bases). V lost 1 base and J 5 bases, leaving 6 bases between the germline ends. The CDR3 sequence is 13 residues long. CDR1 is GTSNPN, CDR2 SVGIG, per germline (reference sequence). The CDR3: CAWSEGNNSPLHF. CDR3 nucleotide sequence: TGTGCCTGGAGTGAGGGGAATAATTCACCCCTCCACTTT.

The V and J genes are TRBV9 and TRBJ1-6; D gene ambiguous. The CDR3 runs to 14 residues. Trimming shortened V by 0 bases and J by 3 bases, and 4 bases separated the two germline ends. In germline, CDR1 is SGDLS, CDR2 YYNGEE. CDR3 in DNA: TGTGCCAGCAGCGTAGACAGCTATAATTCACCCCTCCACTTT. It codes for CASSVDSYNSPLHF.

This clone is medium-sized (0.01 to 0.1%) within its sample. The chain combines TRBV2 with TRBJ2-7; a possible D gene is TRBD1 (6 bases). Germline CDR1 SNHLY, CDR2 FYNNEI. V was shortened by 0 bases and J by 4 bases, with 13 bases between the two germline ends. The CDR3 has 15 residues. CDR3 sequence reads: CASSEAREQGYEQYF. The DNA of the CDR3 is TGTGCCAGCAGTGAAGCTCGGGAACAGGGTTACGAGCAGTACTTC. Full variable domain (outside the CDR3, taken from reference TRBV2 and TRBJ2-7): EPEVTQTPSHQVTQMGQEVILRCVPISNHLYFYWYRQILGQKVEFLVSFYNNEISEKSEIFDDQFSVERPDGSNFTLKIRSTKLEDSAMYFCASSEAREQGYEQYFGPGTRLTVT.

The chain combines TRBV5-5 with TRBJ2-7, with D perhaps given as TRBD1 or TRBD2 (5 bases each). The CDR3 extends over 14 amino acids. V lost 4 bases to trimming and J lost 3 bases, with 14 bases between them. Germline V gene lookup returns CDR1 SGHKS and CDR2 YYEKEE (reference sequence). This chain's CDR3 is CASSESGTIYEQYF. The CDR3 nucleotides read TGTGCCAGCAGCGAATCCGGGACGATCTACGAGCAGTACTTC.

The chain uses TRBV14 and TRBJ2-7; 8 nucleotides agree with TRBD1. The germline V gene has CDR1 SGHDN and CDR2 FVKESK. V gave up 0 bases and J gave up 6 bases; unmatched junction bases: 7. The CDR3 contains 15 residues. As DNA, the CDR3 is TGTGCCAGCAGCCAAGATAGGGGGACAGGCACCGAGCAGTACTTC. Translation gives CASSQDRGTGTEQYF.

The chain recombines TRBV12-5 with TRBJ1-5, with D hard to call. This CDR3 is built from 15 residues. Per germline, CDR1 LGHNT and CDR2 FRNRAP. Trimming cost V 0 bases and J 4 bases, with 10 bases left between them. The CDR3 sequence: CASGLVLGVNQPQHF. CDR3 nucleotide sequence: TGTGCTAGTGGTTTGGTACTCGGGGTTAATCAGCCCCAGCATTTT.

V gene TRBV30 combines with J gene TRBJ1-1; D is ambiguous. CDR1 is GTSNPN and CDR2 is SVGIG in the germline V gene (reference sequence). There are 12 residues in the CDR3. V gave up 2 bases and J gave up 4 bases, with 8 bases separating them. In nucleotides, the CDR3 is TGTGCCTGGAGTCCGCGTATCACTGAAGCTTTCTTT. Translation: CAWSPRITEAFF.

The chain uses TRBV19 and TRBJ1-2, with unresolved D. Between the trimmed V and J ends, which lost 3 bases and 4 bases, there was a span of 6 bases. The CDR3 runs to 12 residues. Germline V lookup: CDR1 LNHDA, CDR2 SQIVND (reference sequence). CDR3 residues: CASSIQAYGYTF. In nucleotides, the CDR3 is TGTGCCAGTAGTATCCAGGCCTATGGCTACACCTTC.

The chain employs TRBV19 and TRBJ1-3; D might be TRBD1 (6 bases). The CDR3 extends over 16 amino acids. Germline lookup yields CDR1 LNHDA and CDR2 SQIVND (reference sequence). Between the trimmed V and J ends, which lost 6 bases and 3 bases, there was a span of 18 bases. CDR3 DNA: TGTGCCAGTAGAACTCGGACAGCTCAACGTGGAAACACCATATATTTT. Encoded protein: CASRTRTAQRGNTIYF.

This clone was recorded once. The V call is TRBV6-1, the J call TRBJ1-4; the D gene is possibly TRBD1 (5 bases). Trimming removed 4 bases from V and 8 bases from J, with 14 bases in between. The CDR3 covers 14 residues. CDR1 and CDR2 (germline): MNHNS, SASEGT. CDR3 in amino acids: CASSGGGIGEKLFF. DNA for the CDR3: TGTGCCAGCAGTGGGGGGGGGATCGGAGAAAAACTGTTTTTT.

This clone was seen once. In DNA form, the CDR3 reads TGCGCCAGCAGCCAAGAGAGGGGAGACTACGAGCAGTACTTC. This encodes CASSQERGDYEQYF. The chain has TRBV4-3 and TRBJ2-7; D is tentatively TRBD1 or TRBD2 (5 bases each). The CDR3 totals 14 residues. Germline CDR1 and CDR2: LGHNA and YSLEER. Deletions cut 0 bases from V and 3 bases from J, with 9 bases between.

The gene calls are TRBV6-1 and TRBJ2-3, with TRBD2 identical over 7 bases. The junction had 3 bases not matched to a gene; V was cut back by 1 base and J by 2 bases. There are 15 residues in the CDR3. The germline V gene encodes CDR1 MNHNS and CDR2 SASEGT. The DNA of the CDR3 is TGTGCCAGCAGTGAAGTCCGGGGGGTCACAGATACGCAGTATTTT. This sequence encodes CASSEVRGVTDTQYF.

This sequence joins TRBV7-6 and TRBJ2-7; no reliable D call. Germline-derived CDR1 and CDR2 are SGHVS and FNYEAQ. The CDR3 extends over 15 amino acids. With 1 base removed from V and 7 bases from J, the gap between germline ends came to 17 bases. DNA for the CDR3: TGTGCCAGCAGCTTAGACCCGTCGCCGATAGTAGAGCAGTACTTC. Protein product: CASSLDPSPIVEQYF.

The chain couples TRBV5-4 to TRBJ1-2; 8 nucleotides match TRBD1. Unmatched junction bases numbered 3, after V lost 0 bases and J lost 5 bases. The CDR3 consists of 14 residues. Germline V lookup: CDR1 SGHNT, CDR2 YYREEE (reference sequence). CDR3 sequence: CASSLGGQAYGYTF. CDR3 sequence (DNA): TGTGCCAGCAGCTTGGGGGGACAGGCGTATGGCTACACCTTC.